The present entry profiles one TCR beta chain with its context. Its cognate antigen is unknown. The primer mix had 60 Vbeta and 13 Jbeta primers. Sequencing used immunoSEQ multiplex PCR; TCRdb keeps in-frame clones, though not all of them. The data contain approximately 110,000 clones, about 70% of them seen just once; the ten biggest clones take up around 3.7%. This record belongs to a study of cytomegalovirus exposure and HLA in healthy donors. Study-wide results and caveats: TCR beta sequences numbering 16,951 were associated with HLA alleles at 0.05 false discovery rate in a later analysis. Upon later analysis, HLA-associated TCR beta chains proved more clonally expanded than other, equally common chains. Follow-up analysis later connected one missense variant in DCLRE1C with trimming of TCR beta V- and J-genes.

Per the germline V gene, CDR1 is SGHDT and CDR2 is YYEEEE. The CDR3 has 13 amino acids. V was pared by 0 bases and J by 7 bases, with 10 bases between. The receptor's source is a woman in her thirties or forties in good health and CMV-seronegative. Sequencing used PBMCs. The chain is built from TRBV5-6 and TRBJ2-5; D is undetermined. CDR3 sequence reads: CASSLDFRGTQYF. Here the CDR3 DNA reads TGTGCCAGCAGCTTGGACTTCCGAGGGACCCAGTACTTC.